Listed here are 31 T cell receptor beta chains from one sample, sequenced in a study of beta chain features in type 1 diabetes. Study conclusions and caveats: There was a moderate but significant shortening of TCRB CDR3s in all four CD4+ subsets of Type 1 diabetes patients.

Reverse transcription of all isolated RNA meant that expressed TCRB transcripts were sequenced. The assay was immunoSEQ multiplex PCR, and TCRdb's table has in-frame clones only and misses some. The sample consists of some 640,000 clones, around an eighth of them appearing once. No antigens are known for them. Sequencing was done on a sample of naive CD4+ T cells from blood. Receptor source: a man between 18 and 35 years old with type 1 diabetes.

As for this clone: One junction end disagrees with the germline gene, perhaps due to a read error. The J gene is TRBJ2-7, the V gene TRBV7-9; D gene uncertain. Per the germline V gene, CDR1 is SEHNR and CDR2 is FQNEAQ (reference sequence). CDR3 length: 12 residues. The CDR3 nucleotides are TGTGCCAGCAGCGTCACTAACCGGGCCAGTCATTTC. Amino acid sequence: CASSVTNRASHF.

This clone was seen a few times. The genes are TRBV5-1 and TRBJ2-5; perhaps TRBD1 as D (5 bases). The CDR3 loop spans 14 amino acids. Germline assignment: CDR1 SGHRS and CDR2 YFSETQ. Trimming removed 5 bases at V and 4 bases at J, with 15 bases between. The CDR3 is CASRLGRARETQYF. CDR3 coding DNA: TGCGCCAGCAGGCTGGGCAGGGCTCGAGAGACCCAGTACTTC.

This clone showed up just a few times. This CDR3 reads CASSFSTYNSPLHF. CDR3 nucleotide sequence: TGTGCCAGCAGCTTCAGCACTTATAATTCACCCCTCCACTTT. The rearrangement joins TRBV11-2 to TRBJ1-6; D not certain. There are 14 residues in the CDR3. The V gene's germline CDR1 is SGHAT and CDR2 FQNNGV. The V end was cut by 3 bases, the J end by 4 bases, with 7 bases between.

The V gene is TRBV9, the J gene TRBJ1-1, with D unresolved. The ends were cut back, 0 bases at V and 3 bases at J, with 6 bases in the middle. The CDR3 totals 13 residues. Germline V gene lookup returns CDR1 SGDLS and CDR2 YYNGEE. The CDR3 here is CASSVALDTEAFF. The CDR3 nucleotides are TGTGCCAGCAGCGTAGCTCTTGACACTGAAGCTTTCTTT.

This clone was detected a few times. This chain connects TRBV18 to TRBJ1-3; D may be TRBD1 (5 bases). Trimming took off 3 bases at V and 4 bases at J, with 19 bases between the two ends. Germline values: CDR1 KGHSH, CDR2 LQKENI. CDR3 length: 17 residues. For the CDR3, the DNA is TGTGCCAGCTCACCGAAGACCCCAGGGATAGGCGGAAACACCATATATTTT. This gives the protein CASSPKTPGIGGNTIYF.

The CDR3 nucleotides read TGTGCCATCGGCGATTCCCCAGCAGTTCCTACTTTCAATGAGCAGTTCTTC. The encoded protein is CAIGDSPAVPTFNEQFF. This chain links TRBV10-3 with TRBJ2-1; D is ambiguous. V lost 8 bases and J 6 bases, leaving 26 bases between the germline ends. Germline CDR1 ENHRY, CDR2 SYGVKD. This CDR3 spans 17 amino acids.

The sample holds a few counts of this clone. V gene TRBV7-2 combines with J gene TRBJ2-1; the match to TRBD2 covers 11 bases. The CDR3 covers 18 residues. J was trimmed by 0 bases and V by 4 bases; bases with no gene match: 8. Germline CDR1 reads SGHTA; CDR2 reads FQGNSA. The CDR3: CASSSMTSGDSSYNEQFF. The CDR3 region has the DNA TGTGCCAGCAGCTCCATGACTAGCGGGGACAGCTCCTACAATGAGCAGTTCTTC.

The chain employs TRBV28 and TRBJ2-5; 7 positions agree with TRBD2. Losses at the gene ends were 6 bases for V and 5 bases for J; bases not matched to a gene: 6. This CDR3 is built from 13 residues. The germline V gene has CDR1 MDHEN and CDR2 SYDVKM. The CDR3 loop is CASRPGREETQYF. CDR3 in DNA: TGTGCCAGCAGGCCAGGGCGGGAGGAGACCCAGTACTTC.

The chain carries TRBV7-9 and TRBJ2-7, with D tentatively TRBD1 (5 bases). The germline V gene has CDR1 SEHNR and CDR2 FQNEAQ (reference sequence). V was pared by 2 bases and J by 6 bases, with 14 bases between. The CDR3 consists of 14 residues. In DNA form, the CDR3 reads TGTGCCAGCAGCTTAATAGGTCAGGGCTCCGAGCAGTACTTC. This gives the protein CASSLIGQGSEQYF.

In the case of this clone: The sample carries other DNA sequences with the same CDR3. CDR3 DNA: TGTGCCAGCGGGACAAATCAGCCCCAGCATTTT. This encodes CASGTNQPQHF. The chain uses TRBV6-5 and TRBJ1-5, with D possibly matching TRBD1 (6 bases). The CDR3 covers 11 residues. CDR1 and CDR2 from the germline V gene are MNHEY and SVGAGI. Trimming shortened V by 8 bases and J by 4 bases, and 6 bases separated the two germline ends.

With regard to this clone: The germline gene is not matched at one end of the junction; a read error may be the cause. The V call is TRBV29-1, the J call TRBJ1-1; no clear D. The CDR3 runs to 14 residues. CDR1 is SQVTM, CDR2 ANQGSEA, per germline. CDR3 residues: CSGEVADGGTEAFF. The CDR3 DNA is TGCAGCGGTGAAGTGGCCGACGGAGGCACTGAAGCTTTCTTT.

In this sample, this clone turned up a few times. The rearrangement joins TRBV20-1 to TRBJ2-7; D uncertain. The germline gives CDR1 DFQATT, CDR2 SNEGSKA (reference sequence). Trimming cost V 5 bases and J 4 bases, with 9 bases left between them. The CDR3 spans 11 residues. The CDR3 sequence is CSAPTRYEQYF. Written as DNA, the CDR3 is TGCAGTGCTCCTACTCGGTACGAGCAGTACTTC.

J is TRBJ2-1 and V is TRBV28; 12 nucleotides match TRBD1. Germline trimming cut 4 bases from V and 6 bases from J; bases unmatched to any gene: 7. The germline gives CDR1 MDHEN, CDR2 SYDVKM. The CDR3 covers 16 residues. Here the CDR3 DNA reads TGTGCCAGCAGTTCCTCGGGACAGGGGGCTGTCAATGAGCAGTTCTTC. Amino acids: CASSSSGQGAVNEQFF.

In this sample, this clone turned up a few times. J is TRBJ1-2 and V is TRBV6-5; 7 bases map to TRBD1. Germline CDR1 is MNHEY and CDR2 is SVGAGI. The CDR3 contains 15 residues. V shed 6 bases and J 7 bases; nucleotides not matched to a gene: 14. This CDR3 is CASRETGVPSRGYTF. CDR3 nucleotides: TGTGCCAGCAGGGAAACAGGGGTTCCTTCCCGTGGCTACACCTTC.

This clone has a handful of counts. This chain uses TRBV7-2 with TRBJ2-1; D is undetermined. The CDR3 totals 13 residues. Germline loops: CDR1 SGHTA, CDR2 FQGNSA. The V end was cut by 6 bases, the J end by 0 bases, with 6 bases between. CDR3 nucleotides: TGTGCCAGCAGGGCAGCCTCCTACAATGAGCAGTTCTTC. This translates into CASRAASYNEQFF.

This clone was detected only a few times. The chain carries TRBV7-2 and TRBJ2-7, with 12 bases aligning to TRBD2. Germline loops: CDR1 SGHTA, CDR2 FQGNSA. V lost 1 base, J lost 5 bases, and 6 bases stayed unmatched. There are 16 residues in the CDR3. DNA for the CDR3: TGTGCCAGCAGCTTAGGTCCTAGCGGGAGGGGTGACGAGCAGTACTTC. Translated: CASSLGPSGRGDEQYF.

This rearrangement joins TRBV7-2 to TRBJ1-2; TRBD1 might be the D (5 bases). CDR1 and CDR2 (germline): SGHTA, FQGNSA. The V end lost 5 bases, the J end lost 6 bases, and 13 bases lay between the germline ends. The CDR3 loop spans 13 amino acids. Written as DNA, the CDR3 is TGTGCCAGCAGCCCCCAAGGAGGGGATGGCTACACCTTC. Amino acids: CASSPQGGDGYTF.

The rearrangement uses TRBV19 and TRBJ1-2; D gene unclear. The V gene's germline CDR1 is LNHDA and CDR2 SQIVND (reference sequence). The V end lost 5 bases, the J end lost 1 base, and 2 bases lay between the germline ends. The CDR3 consists of 11 residues. This chain's CDR3 is CASSFNYGYTF. CDR3 DNA sequence: TGTGCCAGTAGTTTTAACTATGGCTACACCTTC.

This clone was seen more than once but under ten times. V and J are TRBV19 and TRBJ2-1; 10 bases align to TRBD2. With 7 bases clipped from V and 1 base from J, the junction kept 7 bases outside the gene matches. Germline V CDR1 and CDR2: LNHDA, SQIVND (reference sequence). The CDR3 runs 16 residues. CDR3 sequence (DNA): TGTGCCAGTAAAGGGGATAGCGGGAGGTCCTACAATGAGCAGTTCTTC. Its protein is CASKGDSGRSYNEQFF.

The V and J genes are TRBV30 and TRBJ1-2; D remains ambiguous. Germline CDR1 GTSNPN, CDR2 SVGIG (reference sequence). CDR3 length: 14 residues. V lost 0 bases and J lost 4, with 12 bases in between. This CDR3 reads CAWSVQWSGYGYTF. The CDR3 nucleotides read TGTGCCTGGAGTGTACAGTGGTCTGGCTATGGCTACACCTTC.

This clone was recorded a few times. The chain carries TRBV5-6 and TRBJ1-5, with D possibly matching TRBD1 (5 bases). The CDR3 sequence is 13 residues long. Germline V gives CDR1 SGHDT, CDR2 YYEEEE. Trimming shortened V by 2 bases and J by 6 bases, and 9 bases separated the two germline ends. This CDR3 is CASSLPGLQPQHF. In DNA, the CDR3 is TGTGCCAGCAGCTTACCAGGGCTTCAGCCCCAGCATTTT.

The rearrangement joins TRBV30 to TRBJ1-1; D is possibly TRBD1 (5 bases). V was clipped by 0 bases and J by 1 base, with 12 bases between them. This CDR3 is built from 15 residues. The germline V gene encodes CDR1 GTSNPN and CDR2 SVGIG (reference sequence). This CDR3 is CAWSVRIGANTEAFF. CDR3 DNA sequence: TGTGCCTGGAGTGTACGGATAGGGGCGAACACTGAAGCTTTCTTT.

The rearrangement joins TRBV6-5 to TRBJ1-5; tentative D call: TRBD1 (5 bases). The CDR3 runs 11 residues. Trimming removed 2 bases at V and 16 bases at J, with 12 bases between. The germline V gene encodes CDR1 MNHEY and CDR2 SVGAGI. This chain's CDR3 is CASSYGGMIHF. The CDR3 DNA follows: TGTGCCAGCAGTTACGGGGGGATGATTCATTTT.

The chain recombines TRBV7-2 with TRBJ2-3, with D unclear. This CDR3 is 13 amino acids long. The V end was cut by 5 bases, the J end by 6 bases, with 12 bases between. CDR1 is SGHTA, CDR2 FQGNSA, per germline. The CDR3 loop reads CASSPPNADTQYF. The CDR3 DNA reads TGTGCCAGCAGCCCCCCGAATGCGGATACGCAGTATTTT.

This clone occurred a few times. The gene calls are TRBV5-1 and TRBJ2-6, with a possible D match to TRBD1 (6 bases). The CDR3 runs to 14 residues. Germline V gives CDR1 SGHRS, CDR2 YFSETQ. V lost 6 bases and J lost 2, with 9 bases in between. This CDR3 is CASNRDTGANVLTF. The CDR3 region has the DNA TGCGCCAGCAATCGGGACACTGGGGCCAACGTCCTGACTTTC.

This clone occurred a few times. The chain has TRBV7-9 and TRBJ2-3; possibly TRBD1 for D (5 bases). Germline assignment: CDR1 SEHNR and CDR2 FQNEAQ (reference sequence). CDR3 size: 14 residues. Trimming took 2 bases from V and 4 from J, leaving 10 bases between them. The CDR3 loop reads CASSLQGAADTQYF. CDR3 sequence (DNA): TGTGCCAGCAGCTTACAAGGGGCGGCAGATACGCAGTATTTT.

This clone was seen more than once but under ten times. V gene TRBV4-3 combines with J gene TRBJ1-1; 7 positions match TRBD1. With V trimmed by 0 bases and J by 3 bases, 7 bases remained unmatched. This CDR3 spans 16 amino acids. CDR1 and CDR2 (germline): LGHNA, YSLEER. In DNA form, the CDR3 reads TGCGCCAGCAGCCAAGAAATGGACAGGTTATACACTGAAGCTTTCTTT. Amino acids: CASSQEMDRLYTEAFF.

This sequence joins TRBV6-5 and TRBJ2-3; D is unresolved. The V and J ends lost 5 bases and 7 bases respectively, with 16 bases between them. The CDR3 is made up of 14 amino acids. CDR1 MNHEY and CDR2 SVGAGI come from the germline V gene. The chain's CDR3 is CASSPPLRYHTQYF. The CDR3 region has the DNA TGTGCCAGCAGTCCCCCTTTAAGGTACCATACGCAGTATTTT.

This clone was seen a few times. Additional DNA sequences in this sample encode the identical CDR3. V and J are TRBV30 and TRBJ1-5, with D possibly matching TRBD1 (5 bases). The CDR3 is 13 residues long. V was shortened by 1 base and J by 4 bases, with 8 bases between the two germline ends. Germline values: CDR1 GTSNPN, CDR2 SVGIG (reference sequence). The CDR3 region is CAWSAQGNQPQHF. CDR3 nucleotide sequence: TGTGCCTGGAGTGCGCAGGGTAATCAGCCCCAGCATTTT.

This clone was seen only a few times. Other DNA sequences in this sample translate to the same CDR3. V is TRBV30 and J is TRBJ1-1; no clear D. The length of the CDR3 is 10 residues. Trimming removed 5 bases from V and 4 bases from J, with 5 bases in between. Germline CDR1 GTSNPN, CDR2 SVGIG (reference sequence). The CDR3 is CAWGRTEAFF. As DNA, the CDR3 is TGTGCCTGGGGGCGCACTGAAGCTTTCTTT. Together with reference TRBV30 and TRBJ1-1, the CDR3 gives the full variable domain: SQTIHQWPATLVQPVGSPLSLECTVEGTSNPNLYWYRQAAGRGLQLLFYSVGIGQISSEVPQNLSASRPQDRQFILSSKKLLLSDSGFYLCAWGRTEAFFGQGTRLTVV.

The table lists this clone with a few counts. The V and J genes are TRBV28 and TRBJ1-1, with D maybe TRBD1 (6 bases). There are 15 residues in the CDR3. CDR1 and CDR2 (germline): MDHEN, SYDVKM. The V end lost 2 bases, the J end lost 1 base, and 11 bases lay between the germline ends. CDR3 sequence: CASSLTGSWNTEAFF. The CDR3 DNA is TGTGCCAGCAGTTTAACAGGGAGTTGGAACACTGAAGCTTTCTTT.